Sequencing of this T cell receptor (beta chain) was carried out in a study of technical replicates of blood from a handful of donors. Using immunoSEQ multiplex PCR, the repertoire was profiled, and TCRdb retains in-frame clones only, with some absent. The sample records tens of thousands of clones, 91% being singletons. V was pared by 8 bases and J by 4 bases, with 7 bases between. Per germline, CDR1 SQVTM and CDR2 ANQGSEA. This CDR3 spans 10 amino acids. The chain links TRBV29-1 to TRBJ2-3; no definite D call. Sequencing was done on a sample of T cells isolated from PBMCs. The TCR originated in a human donor in good health. Some clones in this sample may be carry-over from other donors' samples. The CDR3, as DNA: TGCAGCTTCCGGTCAGATACGCAGTATTTT. Translating gives CSFRSDTQYF.